This TCR beta chain appears in the sequencing data of a study of graft-versus-host responses after intestinal transplantation. Sequenced by immunoSEQ multiplex PCR; TCRdb stores in-frame clones only, minus some. The sample yields about 120,000 clones, roughly nine tenths seen once. A note on this clone: Antigen specificity is unknown.

This CDR3 is built from 12 residues. The V end was cut by 5 bases, the J end by 6 bases, with 8 bases between. From germline, CDR1 is MDHEN and CDR2 SYDVKM. This chain joins TRBV28 and TRBJ1-5, with D hard to call. Here the sequenced sample was unstimulated CD4+ T cells sorted from spleen or lymph node cells, taken before intestinal transplant. The origin of this receptor is a human donor who received an intestinal transplant. The CDR3 DNA follows: TGTGCCAGCAGTCCGCCCAGTCAGCCCCAGCATTTT. It specifies CASSPPSQPQHF.